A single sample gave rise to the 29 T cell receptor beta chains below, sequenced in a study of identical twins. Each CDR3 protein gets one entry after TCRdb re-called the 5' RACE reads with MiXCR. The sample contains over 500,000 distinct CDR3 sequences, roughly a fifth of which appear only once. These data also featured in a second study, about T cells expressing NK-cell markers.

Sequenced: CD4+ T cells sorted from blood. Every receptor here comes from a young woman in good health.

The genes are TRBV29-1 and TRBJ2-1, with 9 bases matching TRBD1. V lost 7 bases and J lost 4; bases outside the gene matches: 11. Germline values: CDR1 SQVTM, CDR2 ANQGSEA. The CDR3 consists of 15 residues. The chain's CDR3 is CSARPGQGPYNEQFF. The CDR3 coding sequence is TGCAGCGCCCGACCGGGACAGGGACCTTACAATGAGCAGTTCTTC.

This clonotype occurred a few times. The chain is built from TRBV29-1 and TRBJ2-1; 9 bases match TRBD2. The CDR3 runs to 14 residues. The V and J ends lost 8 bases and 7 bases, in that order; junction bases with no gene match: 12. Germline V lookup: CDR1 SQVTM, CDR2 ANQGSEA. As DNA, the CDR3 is TGCAGCTCTGCCGGGACTAGCAGTAGGAATGAGCAGTTCTTC. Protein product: CSSAGTSSRNEQFF.

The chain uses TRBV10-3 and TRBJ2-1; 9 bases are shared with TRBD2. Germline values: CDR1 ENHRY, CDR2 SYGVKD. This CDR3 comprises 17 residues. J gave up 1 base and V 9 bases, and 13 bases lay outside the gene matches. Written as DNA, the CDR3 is TGTGCCATGGCGAGGGGTAGCGGGGGAGGATCCTACAATGAGCAGTTCTTC. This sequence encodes CAMARGSGGGSYNEQFF.

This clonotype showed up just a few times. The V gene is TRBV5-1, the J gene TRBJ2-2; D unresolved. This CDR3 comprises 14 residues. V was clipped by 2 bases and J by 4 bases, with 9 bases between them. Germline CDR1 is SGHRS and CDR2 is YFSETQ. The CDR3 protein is CASSFPESTGELFF. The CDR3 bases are TGCGCCAGCAGCTTTCCAGAGTCCACCGGGGAGCTGTTTTTT.

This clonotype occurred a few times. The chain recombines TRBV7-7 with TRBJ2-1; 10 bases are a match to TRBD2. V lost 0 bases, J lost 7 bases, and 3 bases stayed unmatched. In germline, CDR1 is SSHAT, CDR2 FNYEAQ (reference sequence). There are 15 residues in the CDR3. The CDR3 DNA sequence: TGTGCCAGCAGCTTAGCTGCTAGCGGGAGTAATGAGCAGTTCTTC. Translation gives CASSLAASGSNEQFF.

The CDR3 is CSARVGEGGQETQYF. DNA for the CDR3: TGCAGTGCTAGAGTGGGGGAAGGGGGGCAAGAGACCCAGTACTTC. The V and J genes are TRBV20-1 and TRBJ2-5, with D perhaps given as TRBD1 or TRBD2 (6 bases each). This CDR3 has 15 amino acids. The V gene lost 1 base and the J gene lost 2 bases, with 14 bases spanning the gap. Germline values: CDR1 DFQATT, CDR2 SNEGSKA (reference sequence).

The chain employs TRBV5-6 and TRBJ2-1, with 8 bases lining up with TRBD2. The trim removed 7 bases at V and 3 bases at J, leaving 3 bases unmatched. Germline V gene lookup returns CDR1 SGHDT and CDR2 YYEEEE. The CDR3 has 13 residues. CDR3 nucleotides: TGTGCCAGCCAGGGACTAGGCTACAATGAGCAGTTCTTC. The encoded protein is CASQGLGYNEQFF.

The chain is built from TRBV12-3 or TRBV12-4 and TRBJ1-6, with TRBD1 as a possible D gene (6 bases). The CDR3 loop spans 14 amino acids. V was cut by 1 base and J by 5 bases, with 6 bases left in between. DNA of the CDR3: TGTGCCAGCAGTTTAGAGGGGGATAATTCACCCCTCCACTTT. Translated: CASSLEGDNSPLHF.

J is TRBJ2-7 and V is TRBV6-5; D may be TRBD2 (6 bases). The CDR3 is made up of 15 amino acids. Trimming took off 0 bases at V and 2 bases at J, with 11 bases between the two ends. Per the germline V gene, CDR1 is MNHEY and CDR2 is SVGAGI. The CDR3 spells CASSYSMAGTYEQYF. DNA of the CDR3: TGTGCCAGCAGTTACTCGATGGCGGGAACCTACGAGCAGTACTTC.

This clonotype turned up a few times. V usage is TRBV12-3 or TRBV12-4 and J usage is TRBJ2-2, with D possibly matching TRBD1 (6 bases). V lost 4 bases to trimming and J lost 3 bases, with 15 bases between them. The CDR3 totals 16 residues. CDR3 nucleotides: TGTGCCAGCAGTTCCGGAAACAGGGCGGACACCGGGGAGCTGTTTTTT. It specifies CASSSGNRADTGELFF.

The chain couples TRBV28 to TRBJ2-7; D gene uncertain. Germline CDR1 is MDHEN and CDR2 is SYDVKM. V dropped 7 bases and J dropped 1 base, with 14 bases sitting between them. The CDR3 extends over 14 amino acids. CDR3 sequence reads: CASTLLSSSYEQYF. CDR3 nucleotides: TGTGCCAGCACTCTCCTAAGTAGTTCCTACGAGCAGTACTTC.

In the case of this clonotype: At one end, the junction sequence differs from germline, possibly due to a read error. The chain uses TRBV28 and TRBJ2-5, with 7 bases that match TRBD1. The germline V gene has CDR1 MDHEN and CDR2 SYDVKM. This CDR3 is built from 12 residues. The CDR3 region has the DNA TGTGCCAGCAGCTCGCCCCGACAGGGTTCGGACTTC. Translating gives CASSSPRQGSDF.

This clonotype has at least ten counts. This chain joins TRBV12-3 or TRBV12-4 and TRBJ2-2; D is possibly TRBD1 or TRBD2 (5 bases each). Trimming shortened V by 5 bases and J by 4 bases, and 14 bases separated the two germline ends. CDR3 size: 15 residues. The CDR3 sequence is CASSLTWDLTGELFF. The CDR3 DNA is TGTGCCAGCAGTCTAACGTGGGACCTCACCGGGGAGCTGTTTTTT.

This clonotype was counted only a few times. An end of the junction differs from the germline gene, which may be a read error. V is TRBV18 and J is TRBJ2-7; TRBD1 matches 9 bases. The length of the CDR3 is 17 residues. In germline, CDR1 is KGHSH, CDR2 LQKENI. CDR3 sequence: CASSPGQGPKSSYEQYF. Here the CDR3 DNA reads TGTGCCAGTTCACCGGGACAGGGACCAAAGAGCTCCTACGAGCAGTACTTC. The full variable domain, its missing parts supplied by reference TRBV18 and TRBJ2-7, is NAGVMQNPRHLVRRRGQEARLRCSPMKGHSHVYWYRQLPEEGLKFMVYLQKENIIDESGMPKERFSAEFPKEGPSILRIQQVVRGDSAAYFCASSPGQGPKSSYEQYFGPGTRLTVT.

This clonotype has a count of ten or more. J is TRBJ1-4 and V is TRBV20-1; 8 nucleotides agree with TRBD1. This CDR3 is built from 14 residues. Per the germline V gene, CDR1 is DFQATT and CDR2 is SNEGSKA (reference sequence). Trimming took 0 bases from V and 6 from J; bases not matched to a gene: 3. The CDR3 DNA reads TGCAGTGCTAGAGATCGGACAGGGTATGAAAAACTGTTTTTT. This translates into CSARDRTGYEKLFF.

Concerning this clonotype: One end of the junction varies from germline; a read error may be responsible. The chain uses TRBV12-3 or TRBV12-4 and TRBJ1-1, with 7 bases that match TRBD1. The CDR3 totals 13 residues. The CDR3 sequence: CASSSPGQLEAIF. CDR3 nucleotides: TGTGCCAGCAGTTCACCGGGACAGCTAGAAGCTATCTTT.

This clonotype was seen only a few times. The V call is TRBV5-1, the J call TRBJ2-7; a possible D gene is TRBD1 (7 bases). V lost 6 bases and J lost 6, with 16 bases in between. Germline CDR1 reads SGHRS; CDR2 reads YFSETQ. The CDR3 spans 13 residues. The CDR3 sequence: CASKTAGGLEQYF. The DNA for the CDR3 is TGCGCCAGCAAAACGGCAGGGGGGCTCGAGCAGTACTTC.

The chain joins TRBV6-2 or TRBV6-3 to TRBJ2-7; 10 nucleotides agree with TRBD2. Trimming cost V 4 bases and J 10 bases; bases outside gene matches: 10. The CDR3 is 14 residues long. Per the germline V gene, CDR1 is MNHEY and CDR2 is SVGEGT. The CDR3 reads CASSLLAGQLKQYF. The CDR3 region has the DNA TGTGCCAGCAGTTTACTAGCGGGACAACTGAAACAGTACTTC.

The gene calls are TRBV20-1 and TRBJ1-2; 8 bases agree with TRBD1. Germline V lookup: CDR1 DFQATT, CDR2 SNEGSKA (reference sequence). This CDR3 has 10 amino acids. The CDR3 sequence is CSATGDGYTF. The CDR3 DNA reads TGCAGCGCGACAGGGGATGGCTACACCTTC.

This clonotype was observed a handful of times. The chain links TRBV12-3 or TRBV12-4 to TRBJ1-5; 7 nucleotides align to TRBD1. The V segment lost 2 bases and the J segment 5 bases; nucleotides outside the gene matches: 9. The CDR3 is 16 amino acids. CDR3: CASSLFPAGGHQPQHF. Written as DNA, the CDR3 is TGTGCCAGCAGTTTATTTCCGGCAGGGGGACATCAGCCCCAGCATTTT.

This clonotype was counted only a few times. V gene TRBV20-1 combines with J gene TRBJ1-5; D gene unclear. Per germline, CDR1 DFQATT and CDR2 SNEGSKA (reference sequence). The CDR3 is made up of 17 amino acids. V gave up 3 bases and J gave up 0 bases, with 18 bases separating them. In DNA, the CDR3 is TGCAGTGCTAGTCCACCACGCAGAGGGAATAGCAATCAGCCCCAGCATTTT. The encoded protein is CSASPPRRGNSNQPQHF.

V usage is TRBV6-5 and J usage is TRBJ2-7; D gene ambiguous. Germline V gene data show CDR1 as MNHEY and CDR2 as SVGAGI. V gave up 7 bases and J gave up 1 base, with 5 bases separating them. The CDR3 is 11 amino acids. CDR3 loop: CASTGSYEQYF. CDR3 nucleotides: TGTGCCAGCACTGGGTCCTACGAGCAGTACTTC.

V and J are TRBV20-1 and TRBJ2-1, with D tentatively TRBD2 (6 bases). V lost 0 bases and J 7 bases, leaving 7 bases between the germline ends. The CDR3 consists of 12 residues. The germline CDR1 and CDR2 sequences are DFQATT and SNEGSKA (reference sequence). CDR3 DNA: TGCAGTGCTAGAGATAGCGGTAATGAGCAGTTCTTC. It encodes CSARDSGNEQFF.

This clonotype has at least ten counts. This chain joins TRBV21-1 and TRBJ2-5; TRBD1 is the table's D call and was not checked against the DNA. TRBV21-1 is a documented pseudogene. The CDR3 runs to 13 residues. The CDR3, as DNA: TGTGCCAGCAGCATGACAGGGTTGAGGACCCAGTACTTC. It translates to CASSMTGLRTQYF.

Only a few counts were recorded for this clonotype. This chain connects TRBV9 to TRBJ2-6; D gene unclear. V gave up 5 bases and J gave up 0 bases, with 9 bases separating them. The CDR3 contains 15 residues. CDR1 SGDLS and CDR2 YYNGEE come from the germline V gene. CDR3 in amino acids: CASSPGDSGANVLTF. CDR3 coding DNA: TGTGCCAGCAGTCCAGGAGACTCTGGGGCCAACGTCCTGACTTTC.

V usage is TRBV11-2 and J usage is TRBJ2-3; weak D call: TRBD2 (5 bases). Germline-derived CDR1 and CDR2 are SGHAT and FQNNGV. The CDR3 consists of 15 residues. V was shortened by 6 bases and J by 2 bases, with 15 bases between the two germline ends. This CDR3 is CASRLDSRNTDTQYF. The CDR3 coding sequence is TGTGCCAGCAGATTGGACTCCCGTAACACAGATACGCAGTATTTT.

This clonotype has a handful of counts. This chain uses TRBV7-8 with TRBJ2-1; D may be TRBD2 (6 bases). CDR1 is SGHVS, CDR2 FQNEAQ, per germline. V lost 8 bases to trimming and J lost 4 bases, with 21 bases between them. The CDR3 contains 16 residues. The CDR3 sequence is CASQVGGIAEYNEQFF. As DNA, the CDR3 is TGTGCCAGCCAAGTAGGCGGGATAGCCGAGTACAATGAGCAGTTCTTC.

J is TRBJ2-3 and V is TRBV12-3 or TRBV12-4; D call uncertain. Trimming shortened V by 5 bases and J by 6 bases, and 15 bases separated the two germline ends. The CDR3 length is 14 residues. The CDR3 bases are TGTGCCAGCAGTAACTACCAAACGACGGATACGCAGTATTTT. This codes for CASSNYQTTDTQYF.

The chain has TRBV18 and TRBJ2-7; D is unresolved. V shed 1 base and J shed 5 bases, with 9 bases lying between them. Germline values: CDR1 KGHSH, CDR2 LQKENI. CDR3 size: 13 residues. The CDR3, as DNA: TGTGCCAGCTCACCACGGCATTCCGACGAGCAGTACTTC. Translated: CASSPRHSDEQYF.